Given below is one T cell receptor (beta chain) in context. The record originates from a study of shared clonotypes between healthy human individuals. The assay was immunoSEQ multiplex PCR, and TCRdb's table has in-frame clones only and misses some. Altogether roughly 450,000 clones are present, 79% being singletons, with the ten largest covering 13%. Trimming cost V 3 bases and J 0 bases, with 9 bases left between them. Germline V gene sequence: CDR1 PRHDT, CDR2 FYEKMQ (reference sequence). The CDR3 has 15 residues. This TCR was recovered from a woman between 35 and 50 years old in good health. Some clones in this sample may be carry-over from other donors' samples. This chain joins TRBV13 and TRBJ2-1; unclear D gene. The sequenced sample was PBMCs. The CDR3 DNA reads TGTGCCAGCAGCTTTTGGCTCCGCTCCTACAATGAGCAGTTCTTC. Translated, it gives CASSFWLRSYNEQFF. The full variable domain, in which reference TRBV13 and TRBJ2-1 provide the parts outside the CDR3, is AAGVIQSPRHLIKEKRETATLKCYPIPRHDTVYWYQQGPGQDPQFLISFYEKMQSDKGSIPDRFSAQQFSDYHSELNMSSLELGDSALYFCASSFWLRSYNEQFFGPGTRLTVL.